This entry describes one TCR beta chain. Antigen: not known. These data originate in a study of blood T cell dynamics during melanoma immunotherapy. Study results and limitations: Whether repertoire-driving clones were melanoma-specific could not be determined.

Time point described: pre-treatment baseline. Blood was drawn before treatment and at week 3 after checkpoint blockade. Apart from two fast progressors, RECIST 1.1 response was judged 12 weeks post-infusion. V gave up 0 bases and J gave up 2 bases, with 10 bases separating them. CDR3 length: 15 residues. The germline gives CDR1 SGHTS, CDR2 YDEGEE. The repertoire was sequenced with immunoSEQ multiplex PCR; TCRdb's copy has only in-frame clones and lacks some. The sample consists of more than 15,000 clones, around 83% of them appearing once. This specimen was blood, taken from a patient treated with checkpoint blockade. The TCR was taken from a human donor with melanoma. The J gene is TRBJ2-3, the V gene TRBV5-8; D not resolved. The CDR3 DNA reads TGTGCCAGCAGCTTGGAAGGTAGTAACACAGATACGCAGTATTTT. Its translation is CASSLEGSNTDTQYF.